A single sample is the source of the 17 T cell receptor beta chains below, sequenced in a study of blood T cell repertoires in COVID-19. The table came from immunoSEQ multiplex PCR; TCRdb's copy has only in-frame clones and leaves some out. The profile shows 390,000 or so clones, 83% of them singletons. The sample consisted of PBMCs or T cells enriched from blood (not recorded which). The receptors were sampled from a woman between 45 and 65 years old who had recovered from COVID-19.

The chain uses TRBV24-1 and TRBJ1-1; tentative D call: TRBD1 (6 bases). Trimming removed 4 bases from V and 5 bases from J, with 10 bases in between. This CDR3 region has 13 residues. Germline V gene sequence: CDR1 KGHDR, CDR2 SFDVKD. CDR3 DNA: TGTGCCACCAGTGAAGGGAGGGGGACTGAAGCTTTCTTT. It yields the protein CATSEGRGTEAFF.

V and J are TRBV11-2 and TRBJ1-2; D call uncertain. Trimming pared 1 base from V and 1 base from J, leaving 13 bases between. CDR1 and CDR2 (germline): SGHAT, FQNNGV. The CDR3 runs 16 residues. The CDR3 spells CASSLVFSGVNYGYTF. In DNA, the CDR3 is TGTGCCAGCAGCTTAGTATTTTCCGGGGTTAACTATGGCTACACCTTC.

This rearrangement joins TRBV21-1 to TRBJ2-5; the D call of TRBD2 is as the table states it, not checked on the DNA. TRBV21-1 is a pseudogene. This CDR3 spans 17 amino acids. The CDR3 reads CASSKGPLAGAGETQYF. As DNA, the CDR3 is TGTGCCAGCAGCAAGGGGCCCCTAGCGGGAGCCGGGGAGACCCAGTACTTC.

The rearrangement joins TRBV5-6 to TRBJ2-1, with 8 bases lining up with TRBD1. The length of the CDR3 is 14 residues. Losses at the gene ends were 4 bases for V and 4 bases for J; bases not matched to a gene: 4. CDR1 and CDR2 (germline): SGHDT, YYEEEE. The CDR3 nucleotides read TGTGCCAGCAGCACCGGGACAGGTTACAATGAGCAGTTCTTC. Translated: CASSTGTGYNEQFF.

This clone came up once. The V and J genes are TRBV7-9 and TRBJ1-4, with 8 bases that match TRBD1. The V segment lost 5 bases and the J segment 3 bases; nucleotides outside the gene matches: 11. Germline V gene lookup returns CDR1 SEHNR and CDR2 FQNEAQ (reference sequence). This CDR3 contains 17 residues. The CDR3 reads CASSRLSRGHANEKLFF. The CDR3 nucleotides read TGTGCCAGCAGCCGATTATCCAGGGGGCACGCTAATGAAAAACTGTTTTTT.

This chain joins TRBV19 and TRBJ1-1, with TRBD1 matching over 8 bases. Germline assignment: CDR1 LNHDA and CDR2 SQIVND (reference sequence). The CDR3 is 14 residues long. J lost 3 bases, V lost 2 bases, and 2 bases had no gene match. CDR3 sequence: CASSILDRDTEAFF. CDR3 coding DNA: TGTGCCAGTAGTATACTGGACAGGGACACTGAAGCTTTCTTT.

The chain carries TRBV6-5 and TRBJ1-2, with TRBD1 as a possible D gene (6 bases). With 5 bases removed from V and 5 bases from J, the gap between germline ends came to 15 bases. Germline loops: CDR1 MNHEY, CDR2 SVGAGI. The CDR3 is made up of 14 amino acids. CDR3 residues: CASSRQVLGYGYTF. CDR3 coding DNA: TGTGCCAGCAGTCGACAGGTTTTGGGGTATGGCTACACCTTC.

CDR3: CASSPQTTGPTEAFF. CDR3 in DNA: TGTGCCAGCAGCCCCCAAACGACAGGGCCCACTGAAGCTTTCTTT. The genes are TRBV5-8 and TRBJ1-1; 7 bases agree with TRBD1. Germline CDR1 is SGHTS and CDR2 is YDEGEE. The CDR3 extends over 15 amino acids. J gave up 4 bases and V 4 bases, and 10 bases lay outside the gene matches.

The CDR3 spells CAISWAGTDYTRTDTEAFF. The CDR3 region has the DNA TGTGCCATCAGTTGGGCCGGGACGGACTACACCCGTACGGACACTGAAGCTTTCTTT. The chain links TRBV10-3 to TRBJ1-1, with a weak D call TRBD1 (5 bases). Germline V gene sequence: CDR1 ENHRY, CDR2 SYGVKD. The V end lost 5 bases, the J end lost 3 bases, and 28 bases lay between the germline ends. The CDR3 is 19 amino acids.

There are a few counts of this clone. The V gene is TRBV5-1, the J gene TRBJ1-1; D gene ambiguous. V was shortened by 4 bases and J by 6 bases, with 19 bases between the two germline ends. Germline V lookup: CDR1 SGHRS, CDR2 YFSETQ. This CDR3 is 15 amino acids long. CDR3 coding DNA: TGCGCCAGCAGCGAGGTGGGAGGCCGGTCGGCTGAAGCTTTCTTT. Amino acids: CASSEVGGRSAEAFF. The variable domain in full, with the rest retrieved from reference TRBV5-1 and TRBJ1-1, is KAGVTQTPRYLIKTRGQQVTLSCSPISGHRSVSWYQQTPGQGLQFLFEYFSETQRNKGNFPGRFSGRQFSNSRSEMNVSTLELGDSALYLCASSEVGGRSAEAFFGQGTRLTVV.

This clone was found once. V usage is TRBV6-1 and J usage is TRBJ1-1, with unresolved D. The CDR3 runs to 10 residues. Germline V gene lookup returns CDR1 MNHNS and CDR2 SASEGT. Trimming cost V 3 bases and J 10 bases, with 6 bases left between them. CDR3 nucleotide sequence: TGTGCCAGCAGTGAGGCGGTAGCTTTCTTT. This encodes CASSEAVAFF.

This clone was detected a few times. This rearrangement joins TRBV9 to TRBJ1-2, with 8 bases aligning to TRBD1. CDR1 and CDR2 from the germline V gene are SGDLS and YYNGEE. Germline trimming cut 4 bases from V and 5 bases from J; bases unmatched to any gene: 13. The CDR3 extends over 16 amino acids. The CDR3 is CASSTSRTGLNYGYTF. Here the CDR3 DNA reads TGTGCCAGCAGCACTTCGAGGACAGGGCTTAATTATGGCTACACCTTC.

This rearrangement joins TRBV2 to TRBJ1-1; TRBD1 agrees at 7 bases. This CDR3 contains 14 residues. CDR1 SNHLY and CDR2 FYNNEI come from the germline V gene. V lost 8 bases, J lost 1 base, and 7 bases stayed unmatched. The CDR3 reads CASGGGRRNTEAFF. The CDR3 nucleotides read TGTGCCAGCGGAGGGGGCAGGAGGAACACTGAAGCTTTCTTT.

The chain employs TRBV10-2 and TRBJ2-2, with TRBD2 identical over 11 bases. Per germline, CDR1 WSHSY and CDR2 SAAADI. CDR3 length equals 16 residues. The trim removed 9 bases at V and 6 bases at J, leaving 12 bases unmatched. The CDR3 region has the DNA TGCGCCAGTCGACTAGCGGGGACTTCATCGGCCGGGGAGCTGTTTTTT. Protein product: CASRLAGTSSAGELFF.

The V call is TRBV15, the J call TRBJ2-5; 8 nucleotides agree with TRBD2. Germline values: CDR1 LNHNV, CDR2 YYDKDF (reference sequence). The trim removed 5 bases at V and 5 bases at J, leaving 10 bases unmatched. The CDR3 is 15 amino acids. The CDR3 DNA reads as TGTGCCACCAGCCGGAGAGCGGGGGCCGGGGAGACCCAGTACTTC. It codes for CATSRRAGAGETQYF. The complete variable domain, with remaining parts taken from reference TRBV15 and TRBJ2-5, reads DAMVIQNPRYQVTQFGKPVTLSCSQTLNHNVMYWYQQKSSQAPKLLFHYYDKDFNNEADTPDNFQSRRPNTSFCFLDIRSPGLGDTAMYLCATSRRAGAGETQYFGPGTRLLVL.

The genes are TRBV19 and TRBJ1-5, with 12 bases aligning to TRBD1. V shed 4 bases, J shed 6 bases, and the junction held 4 bases outside the gene matches. Germline V CDR1 and CDR2: LNHDA, SQIVND (reference sequence). There are 15 residues in the CDR3. The CDR3 loop reads CASSTGQGAGQPQHF. Here the CDR3 DNA reads TGTGCCAGTAGTACGGGACAGGGGGCGGGTCAGCCCCAGCATTTT.

The sample holds one count of this clone. The V call is TRBV19, the J call TRBJ2-1; 8 bases fit TRBD2. CDR3 size: 15 residues. Germline V gene data show CDR1 as LNHDA and CDR2 as SQIVND (reference sequence). The junction had 3 bases not matched to a gene; V was cut back by 5 bases and J by 0 bases. CDR3 DNA sequence: TGTGCCAGTAGTTTAGCGGGGTCCTCCTACAATGAGCAGTTCTTC. This codes for CASSLAGSSYNEQFF.